This T cell receptor beta chain was observed in a study of T cell responses to AZD1222 COVID-19 vaccine. Whole-study context: Researchers grouped second doses given at about 4 or about 12 weeks into one pool.

In regard to this clone: What it recognizes is unknown.

Generated by immunoSEQ multiplex PCR, the TCRdb table keeps only in-frame clones and is missing some. The repertoire holds about 170,000 clones, with approximately 88% as singletons. The CDR3 is made up of 18 amino acids. Germline lookup yields CDR1 SNHLY and CDR2 FYNNEI. Trimming at V came to 4 bases and at J to 0 bases, leaving 9 bases not matched to a gene. Study conclusions and caveats: Donors in the cohort were predominantly white British and more often female, and clonal diversity was possibly underestimated. Baseline testing showed seropositivity in only a handful of AZD1222 recipients. Every sample of the repertoires postdated the peak T cell response.

The sequences come from peripheral blood, collected on day 0 of AZD1222 vaccination. The chain couples TRBV2 to TRBJ2-3; 11 positions agree with TRBD2. The sequence derives from an adult in good health. This CDR3 reads CASSAGTSGPPSTDTQYF. DNA for the CDR3: TGTGCCAGCAGTGCCGGGACTAGCGGACCTCCTAGCACAGATACGCAGTATTTT.